The 5 T cell receptor beta chains below come from one sample, sequenced in a study of beta chain features in type 1 diabetes. Sequencing targeted expressed TCRB transcripts, as all isolated RNA had been reverse transcribed. TCRdb keeps only in-frame clones here, not all; method: immunoSEQ multiplex PCR. The data show 150,000 to 190,000 clones, around 8.5% seen once. Sequenced material: central memory CD4+ T cells from blood. The receptors here all came from a young man in good health.

The chain combines TRBV6-1 with TRBJ2-7, with no clear D. The V gene lost 8 bases and the J gene lost 3 bases, with 17 bases spanning the gap. Per germline, CDR1 MNHNS and CDR2 SASEGT. The CDR3 runs 14 residues. Here the CDR3 reads CASERSRSFYEQYF. The CDR3 region has the DNA TGTGCCAGCGAGAGATCCAGGTCGTTCTACGAGCAGTACTTC.

This clone appeared once. V gene TRBV7-9 combines with J gene TRBJ2-5; the D is unclear. Germline V gene data show CDR1 as SEHNR and CDR2 as FQNEAQ (reference sequence). V was shortened by 4 bases and J by 4 bases, with 7 bases between the two germline ends. This CDR3 region has 12 residues. In nucleotides, the CDR3 is TGTGCCAGCAGCTCCTCCCCAGAGACCCAGTACTTC. Protein: CASSSSPETQYF.

V gene TRBV6-5 combines with J gene TRBJ2-7; 7 bases line up with TRBD2. The CDR3 covers 14 residues. The V gene end was trimmed by 4 bases and the J gene end by 6 bases; junction bases not matched to a gene: 9. The germline CDR1 and CDR2 sequences are MNHEY and SVGAGI. The CDR3 loop reads CASSSSRGRGEQYF. The CDR3 nucleotides are TGTGCCAGCAGTTCCTCGCGCGGGAGAGGCGAGCAGTACTTC.

The table lists this clone with a few counts. The CDR3 coding sequence is TGTGCCAGCAGTTCAGCGGGGCCCGGGGCCTACGAGCAGTACTTC. This sequence encodes CASSSAGPGAYEQYF. J is TRBJ2-7 and V is TRBV28, with 7 bases identical to TRBD2. The trim removed 4 bases at V and 2 bases at J, leaving 8 bases unmatched. CDR1 and CDR2 (germline): MDHEN, SYDVKM. The CDR3 covers 15 residues.

The chain recombines TRBV2 with TRBJ2-7; 12 bases map to TRBD2. Per the germline V gene, CDR1 is SNHLY and CDR2 is FYNNEI. V trimming: 0 bases; J trimming: 7 bases; junction bases outside the gene matches: 1. The CDR3 runs to 14 residues. CDR3 residues: CASSEALAGGEQYF. The CDR3 DNA sequence: TGTGCCAGCAGTGAAGCTCTAGCGGGAGGGGAGCAGTACTTC.